The clone carrying this T cell receptor (beta chain) was detected a few times. As yet, its antigen is unknown. The data derive from a study of blood T cells in healthy people across ages. Notes on the study in general: Among T cells, TCR beta diversity per million cells dropped roughly linearly as age rose. Because sorting was not performed, PBMCs prevented conclusive naive versus antigen-experienced comparison. CMV status of donors was not determined, possibly confounding expanded clonotype changes. Across samples, TCR beta diversity tracked strongly with naive T cell percentage.

Trimming took 3 bases from V and 11 from J, leaving 15 bases between them. The CDR3 is 13 amino acids. A second PCR, run for roughly 7 to 12 cycles, used a sample-barcoded 5' primer plus a J-beta primer mix. TCRdb processed the 5' RACE reads anew with MiXCR; each CDR3 protein has one entry. The repertoire includes about 1.7 million distinct CDR3 sequences, roughly 27% of them detected once, and 6.5% to 8.5% sits in the top ten. This receptor was identified in a woman in her 30s in good health. Source material: blood. This chain links TRBV12-3 or TRBV12-4 with TRBJ2-3, with D uncertain. The CDR3 DNA reads TGTGCCAGCAGTTTGACGCCGATCCCTCGGCAGTATTTT. Residues: CASSLTPIPRQYF.